This paragraph covers one T cell receptor (beta chain) sequence. Antigen: not known. Primed by a sample-barcoded 5' primer and a J-beta primer mix, a second PCR proceeded for roughly 7 to 12 cycles. A single record per CDR3 protein comes from TCRdb applying MiXCR to the 5' RACE reads. Here the sample spans over a million distinct CDR3 sequences, around 43% being singletons. Germline lookup yields CDR1 LNHNV and CDR2 YYDKDF (reference sequence). Losses at the gene ends were 0 bases for V and 0 bases for J; bases not matched to a gene: 2. This CDR3 is 15 amino acids long. This specimen comes from a study of blood T cells in healthy people across ages. Extraction yielded at least 6 micrograms of total RNA per sample. Points from the study as a whole: Expanded clonotype shifts may have been confounded, as the donors had an unknown CMV status.

Sequenced material: blood. The clonotype was recovered from a woman in her sixties in good health. The chain uses TRBV15 and TRBJ2-7; TRBD1 matches at 7 bases. CDR3 residues: CATSREQGTSYEQYF. CDR3 in DNA: TGTGCCACCAGCAGAGAACAGGGGACCTCCTACGAGCAGTACTTC.